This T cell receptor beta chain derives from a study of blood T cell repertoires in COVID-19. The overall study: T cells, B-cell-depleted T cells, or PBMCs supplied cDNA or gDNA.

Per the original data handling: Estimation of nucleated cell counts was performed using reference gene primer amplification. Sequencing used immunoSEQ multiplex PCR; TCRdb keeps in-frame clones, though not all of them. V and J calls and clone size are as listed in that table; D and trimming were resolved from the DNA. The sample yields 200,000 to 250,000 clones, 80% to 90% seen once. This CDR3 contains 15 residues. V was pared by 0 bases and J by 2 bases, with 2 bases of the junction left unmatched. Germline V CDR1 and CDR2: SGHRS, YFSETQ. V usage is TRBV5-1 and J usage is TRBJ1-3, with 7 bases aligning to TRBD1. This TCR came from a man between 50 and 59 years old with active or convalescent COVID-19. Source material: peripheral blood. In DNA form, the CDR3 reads TGCGCCAGCAGCTTGGATACAGGGGCTGGAAACACCATATATTTT. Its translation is CASSLDTGAGNTIYF.